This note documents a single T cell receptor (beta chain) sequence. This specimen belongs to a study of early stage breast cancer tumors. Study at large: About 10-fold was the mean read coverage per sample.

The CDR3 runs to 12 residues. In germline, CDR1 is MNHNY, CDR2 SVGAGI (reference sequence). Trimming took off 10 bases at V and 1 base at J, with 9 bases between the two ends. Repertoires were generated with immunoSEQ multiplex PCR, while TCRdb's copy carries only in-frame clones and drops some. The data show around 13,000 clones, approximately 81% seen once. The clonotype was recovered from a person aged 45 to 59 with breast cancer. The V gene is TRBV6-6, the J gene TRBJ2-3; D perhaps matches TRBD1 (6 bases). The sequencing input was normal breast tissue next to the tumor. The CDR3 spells CATRQGTDTQYF. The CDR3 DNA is TGTGCCACCCGACAGGGCACAGATACGCAGTATTTT.